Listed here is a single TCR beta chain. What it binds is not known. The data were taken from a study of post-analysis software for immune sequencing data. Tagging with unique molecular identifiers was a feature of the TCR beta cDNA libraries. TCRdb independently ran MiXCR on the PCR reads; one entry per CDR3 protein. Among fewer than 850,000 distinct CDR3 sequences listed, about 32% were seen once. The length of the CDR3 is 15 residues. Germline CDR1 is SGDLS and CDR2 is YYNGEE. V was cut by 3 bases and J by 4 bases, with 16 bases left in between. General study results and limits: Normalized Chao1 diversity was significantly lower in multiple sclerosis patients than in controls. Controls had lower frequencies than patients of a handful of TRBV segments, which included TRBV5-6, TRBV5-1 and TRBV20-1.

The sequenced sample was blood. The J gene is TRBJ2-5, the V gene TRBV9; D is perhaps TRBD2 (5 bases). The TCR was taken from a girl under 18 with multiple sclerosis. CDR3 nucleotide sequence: TGTGCCAGCAGCGCAGGAGGTTCGGGTTTAGAGACCCAGTACTTC. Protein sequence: CASSAGGSGLETQYF.